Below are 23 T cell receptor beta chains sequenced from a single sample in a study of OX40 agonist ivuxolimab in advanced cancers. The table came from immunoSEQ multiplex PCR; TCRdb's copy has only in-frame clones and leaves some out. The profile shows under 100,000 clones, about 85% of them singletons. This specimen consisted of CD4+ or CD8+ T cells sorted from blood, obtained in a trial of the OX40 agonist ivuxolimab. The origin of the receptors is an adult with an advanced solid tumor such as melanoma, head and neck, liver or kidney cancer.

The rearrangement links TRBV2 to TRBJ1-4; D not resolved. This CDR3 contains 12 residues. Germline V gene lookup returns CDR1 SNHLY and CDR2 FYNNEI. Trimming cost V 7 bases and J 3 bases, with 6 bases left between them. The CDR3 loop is CASKTANEKLFF. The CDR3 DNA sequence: TGTGCCAGCAAAACAGCTAATGAAAAACTGTTTTTT.

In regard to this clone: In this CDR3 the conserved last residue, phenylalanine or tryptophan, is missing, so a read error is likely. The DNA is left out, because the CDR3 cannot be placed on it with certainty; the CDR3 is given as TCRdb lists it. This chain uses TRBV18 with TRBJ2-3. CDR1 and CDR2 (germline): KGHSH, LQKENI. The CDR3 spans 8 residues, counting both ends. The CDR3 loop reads CASSPKVV.

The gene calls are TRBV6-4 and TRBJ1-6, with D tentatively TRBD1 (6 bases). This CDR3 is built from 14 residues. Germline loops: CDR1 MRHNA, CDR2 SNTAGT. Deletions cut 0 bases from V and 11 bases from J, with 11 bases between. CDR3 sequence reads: CASSDSNRATPLHF. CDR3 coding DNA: TGTGCCAGCAGTGACTCTAACAGGGCAACACCCCTCCACTTT.

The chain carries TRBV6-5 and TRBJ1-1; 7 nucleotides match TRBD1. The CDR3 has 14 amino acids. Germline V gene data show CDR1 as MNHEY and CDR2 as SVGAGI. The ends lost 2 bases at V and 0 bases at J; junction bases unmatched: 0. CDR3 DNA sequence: TGTGCCAGCAGTTACGGACAGGTGAACACTGAAGCTTTCTTT. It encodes CASSYGQVNTEAFF.

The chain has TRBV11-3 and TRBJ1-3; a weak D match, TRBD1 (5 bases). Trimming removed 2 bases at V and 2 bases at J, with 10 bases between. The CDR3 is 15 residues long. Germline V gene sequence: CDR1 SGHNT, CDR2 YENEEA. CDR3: CASSLLAGTGNTIYF. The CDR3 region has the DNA TGTGCCAGCAGCTTATTAGCAGGGACTGGAAACACCATATATTTT.

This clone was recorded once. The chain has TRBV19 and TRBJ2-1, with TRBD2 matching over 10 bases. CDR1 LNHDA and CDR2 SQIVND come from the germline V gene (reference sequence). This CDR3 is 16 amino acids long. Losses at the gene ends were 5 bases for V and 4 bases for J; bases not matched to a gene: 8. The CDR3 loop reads CASSGKREGPYNEQFF. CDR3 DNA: TGTGCCAGTAGTGGAAAGCGGGAGGGCCCTTACAATGAGCAGTTCTTC.

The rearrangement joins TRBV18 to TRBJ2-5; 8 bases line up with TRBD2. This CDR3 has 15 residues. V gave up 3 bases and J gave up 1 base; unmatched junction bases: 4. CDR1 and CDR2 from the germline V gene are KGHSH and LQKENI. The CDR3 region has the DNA TGTGCCAGCTCACCGTCCGGGACTAGCCAAGAGACCCAGTACTTC. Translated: CASSPSGTSQETQYF.

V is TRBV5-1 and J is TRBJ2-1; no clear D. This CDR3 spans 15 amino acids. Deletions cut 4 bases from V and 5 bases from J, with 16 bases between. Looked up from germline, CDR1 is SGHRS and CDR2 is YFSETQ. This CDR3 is CASSPQYQRDNEQFF. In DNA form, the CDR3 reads TGCGCCAGCAGCCCCCAATACCAAAGGGACAATGAGCAGTTCTTC.

The CDR3 reads CASSPTLGLAGGDEQYF. The CDR3 nucleotides read TGTGCCAGCAGCCCAACCTTAGGACTAGCGGGAGGAGACGAGCAGTACTTC. The genes are TRBV4-2 and TRBJ2-7; TRBD2 matches 14 bases. CDR3 size: 17 residues. Per germline, CDR1 LGHNA and CDR2 YNFKEQ. After removal of 4 bases from V and 5 bases from J, the junction contained 10 bases not matched to a gene.

CDR3 amino acids: CAWSGQGDGGYTF. CDR3 DNA sequence: TGTGCCTGGAGTGGACAGGGAGACGGTGGCTACACCTTC. The chain recombines TRBV30 with TRBJ1-2; 7 bases match TRBD1. V shed 1 base and J 7 bases; nucleotides not matched to a gene: 6. The CDR3 is made up of 13 amino acids. Looked up from germline, CDR1 is GTSNPN and CDR2 is SVGIG (reference sequence).

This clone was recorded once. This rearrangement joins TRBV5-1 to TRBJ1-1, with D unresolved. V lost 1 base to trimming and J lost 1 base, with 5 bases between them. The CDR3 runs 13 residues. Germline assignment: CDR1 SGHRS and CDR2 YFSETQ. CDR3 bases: TGCGCCAGCAGCTTGAGCTCGAACACTGAAGCTTTCTTT. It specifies CASSLSSNTEAFF.

The CDR3 DNA reads as TGCGCCAGCAGCTTGGGAGCGGGAGGGCCCCTCGAGCAGTACTTC. The encoded protein is CASSLGAGGPLEQYF. The genes are TRBV5-1 and TRBJ2-7, with 10 positions matching TRBD2. CDR3 length equals 15 residues. Germline V lookup: CDR1 SGHRS, CDR2 YFSETQ. Trimming removed 0 bases from V and 6 bases from J; junction bases left unmatched: 6.

CDR3 nucleotide sequence: TGTGCCAGCAGAGGTGGGGGAGTCAAAGCTTTCTTT. The encoded protein is CASRGGGVKAFF. The V and J genes are TRBV6-5 and TRBJ1-1; possibly TRBD1 for D (5 bases). V was trimmed by 6 bases and J by 9 bases, leaving 14 bases between them. This CDR3 spans 12 amino acids. CDR1 is MNHEY, CDR2 SVGAGI, per germline.

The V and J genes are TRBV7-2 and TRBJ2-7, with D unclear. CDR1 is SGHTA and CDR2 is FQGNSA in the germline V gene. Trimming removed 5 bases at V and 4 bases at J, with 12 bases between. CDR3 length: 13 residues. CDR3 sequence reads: CASSPTGGYEQYF. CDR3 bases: TGTGCCAGCAGCCCTACGGGTGGGTACGAGCAGTACTTC.

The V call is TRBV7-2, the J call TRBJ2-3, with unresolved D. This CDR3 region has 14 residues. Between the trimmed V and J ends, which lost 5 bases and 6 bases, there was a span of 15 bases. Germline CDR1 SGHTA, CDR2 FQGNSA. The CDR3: CASSPGSQADTQYF. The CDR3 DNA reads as TGTGCCAGCAGCCCCGGGTCCCAAGCGGATACGCAGTATTTT. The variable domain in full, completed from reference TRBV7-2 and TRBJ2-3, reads GAGVSQSPSNKVTEKGKDVELRCDPISGHTALYWYRQSLGQGLEFLIYFQGNSAPDKSGLPSDRFSAERTGGSVSTLTIQRTQQEDSAVYLCASSPGSQADTQYFGPGTRLTVL.

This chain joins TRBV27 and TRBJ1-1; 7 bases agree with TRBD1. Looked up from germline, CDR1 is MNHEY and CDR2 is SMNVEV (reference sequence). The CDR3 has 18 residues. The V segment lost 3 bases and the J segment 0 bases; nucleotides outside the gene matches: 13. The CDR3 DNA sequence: TGTGCCAGCAGTTTGTTATCAGGGGGTGGTTCGGTGAACACTGAAGCTTTCTTT. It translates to CASSLLSGGGSVNTEAFF.

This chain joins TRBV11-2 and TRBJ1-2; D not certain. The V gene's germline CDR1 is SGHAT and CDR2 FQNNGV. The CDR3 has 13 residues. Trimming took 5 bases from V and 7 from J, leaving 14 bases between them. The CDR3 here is CASSPIRGGGYTF. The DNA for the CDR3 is TGTGCCAGCAGCCCCATCCGGGGTGGTGGCTACACCTTC.

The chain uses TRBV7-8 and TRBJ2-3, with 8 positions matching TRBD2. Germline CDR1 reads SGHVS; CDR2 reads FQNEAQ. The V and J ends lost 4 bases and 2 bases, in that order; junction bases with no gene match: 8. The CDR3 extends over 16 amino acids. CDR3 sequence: CASSSSGGGATDTQYF. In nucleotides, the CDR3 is TGTGCCAGCAGCTCCAGCGGGGGAGGAGCCACAGATACGCAGTATTTT.

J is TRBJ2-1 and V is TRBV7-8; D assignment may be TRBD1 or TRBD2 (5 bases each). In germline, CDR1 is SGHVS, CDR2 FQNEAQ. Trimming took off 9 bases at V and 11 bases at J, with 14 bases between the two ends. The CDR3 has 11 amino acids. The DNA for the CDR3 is TGTGCCAGTCAGTTCTCGGGACAGCAGTTCTTC. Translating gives CASQFSGQQFF.

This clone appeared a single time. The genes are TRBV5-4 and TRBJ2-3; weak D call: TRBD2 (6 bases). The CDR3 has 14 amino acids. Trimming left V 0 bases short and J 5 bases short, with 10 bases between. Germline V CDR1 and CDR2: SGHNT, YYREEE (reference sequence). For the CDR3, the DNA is TGTGCCAGCAGCTTGGGCCAGGGAGGAGATACGCAGTATTTT. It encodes CASSLGQGGDTQYF.

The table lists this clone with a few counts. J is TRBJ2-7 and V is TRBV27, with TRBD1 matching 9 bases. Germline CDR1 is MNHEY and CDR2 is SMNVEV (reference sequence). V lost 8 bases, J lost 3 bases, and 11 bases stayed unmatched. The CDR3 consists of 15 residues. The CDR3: CASEETGGTGYEQYF. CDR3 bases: TGTGCCAGCGAGGAGACAGGGGGAACCGGCTACGAGCAGTACTTC.

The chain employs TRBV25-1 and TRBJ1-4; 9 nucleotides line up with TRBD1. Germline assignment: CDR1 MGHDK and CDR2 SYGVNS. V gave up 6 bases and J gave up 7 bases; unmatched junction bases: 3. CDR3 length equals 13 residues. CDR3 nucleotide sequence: TGTGCCAGCAGCTGGACAGGGGTTGAAAAACTGTTTTTT. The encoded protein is CASSWTGVEKLFF.

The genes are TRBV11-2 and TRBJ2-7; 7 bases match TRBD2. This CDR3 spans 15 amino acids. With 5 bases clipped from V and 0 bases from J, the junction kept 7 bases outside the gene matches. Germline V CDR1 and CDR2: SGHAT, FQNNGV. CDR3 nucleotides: TGTGCCAGCAGCCAAGAACTAGCGACCTCCTACGAGCAGTACTTC. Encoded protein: CASSQELATSYEQYF.